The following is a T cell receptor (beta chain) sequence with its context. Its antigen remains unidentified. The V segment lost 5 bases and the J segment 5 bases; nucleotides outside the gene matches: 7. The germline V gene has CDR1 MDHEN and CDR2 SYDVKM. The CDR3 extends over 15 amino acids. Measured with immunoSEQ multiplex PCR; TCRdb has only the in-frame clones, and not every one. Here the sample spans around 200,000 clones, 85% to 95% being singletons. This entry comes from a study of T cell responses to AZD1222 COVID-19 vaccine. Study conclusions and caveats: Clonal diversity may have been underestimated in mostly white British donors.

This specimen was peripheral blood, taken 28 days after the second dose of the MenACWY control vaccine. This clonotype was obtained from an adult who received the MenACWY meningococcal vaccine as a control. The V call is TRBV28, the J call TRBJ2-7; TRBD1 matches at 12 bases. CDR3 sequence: CASSTPGTGGDEQYF. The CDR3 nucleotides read TGTGCCAGCAGTACCCCCGGGACAGGGGGCGACGAGCAGTACTTC.